This paragraph reports one T cell receptor beta chain. This clone showed up just once. This clone's antigen is unknown. No quality values exist for individual bases; no much larger clone is one base distant. The sample comes from a study of T cell responses to AZD1222 COVID-19 vaccine (TCRdb year 2021). Some background on the complete study: Because spike-specific TCR depth and breadth did not differ between the two schedules, AZD1222 recipients who got a second dose at roughly 4 weeks were pooled with those who got a second dose at roughly 12 weeks. A total of under 250 trial participants underwent TCR sequencing, of whom about 210 had received two doses of AZD1222 and some 25 had received two doses of the MenACWY control vaccine. Trial participants were enrolled by age into subgroups of 18-55, 56-69 and 70-plus years, and around 150, 28 and 57 TCR-sequenced participants, respectively, were included in these subgroups.

Read against the paper, the sample's time point label means: baseline before first vaccination. Vaccinee samples were obtained from the UK trials COV001 and COV002, which included a single-blind randomized controlled phase 2/3 trial of AZD1222 (ChAdOx1 nCoV-19) in healthy adults. For TCRbeta chain sequencing, PBMC samples from trial participants were taken at day 0 and at day 28 after the second dose. What the research found in general, with its limitations: Epitopes outside the regions mutated in the B.1.351 and B.1.1.7 variants were reportedly recognized by nearly half of the unique spike-specific TCRs. Participants were mostly white British and included more females than males, and it was suggested by the authors that clonal diversity may have been underestimated. Because no day 14 peak-response samples were available, repertoires were characterized only after the peak T cell response. In the small 56-69-year group, the increase in depth fell short of significance, most likely because of low power. Vaccine-associated CD4 TCRs spanned the whole spike protein, with dominant responses in regions 160-218 and 743-854. Conclusions about previously exposed vaccinees are limited because only six or seven AZD1222 recipients were SARS-CoV-2 seropositive at baseline. A significant rise in spike-specific TCR breadth and depth was observed after two AZD1222 doses relative to day 0 and relative to MenACWY recipients.

Sequences MNHEY (CDR1) and SVGAGI (CDR2) are obtained from the germline V gene. The CDR3 has 15 amino acids, counting the end cysteine and phenylalanine. Here the CDR3 DNA is all that survives: 45 bases in frame from base 1. V was cut back by 6 bases and J by 1 base, leaving a gap of 15 bases between them. The CDR3 regions of human TCRbeta chains were analyzed by immunosequencing. The original methods were these. Repertoire TCRs were checked for matches against a reference library of SARS-CoV-2-specific TCRs that had been generated using the MIRA antigen-specificity platform. Breadth was defined as the fraction of unique TCRs that were SARS-CoV-2-associated, and depth was defined as the fraction of total T cells that were SARS-CoV-2-associated. Using the MIRA data, every spike-specific TCR was mapped to the spike region that the TCR reacted to and assigned to either a CD4 or a CD8 class. Log10-transformed breadth and depth values were compared by one-way ANOVA with Sidak's multiple comparisons tests. Not all clones reach the TCRdb copy of this immuneACCESS table, which keeps in-frame sequences only. Checked studies attribute under half of the gap to unresolved V genes and leave the rest unexplained. V and J calls and clone size are given by that table; D and trimming were obtained from the DNA. The sample data list 100,000 to 120,000 clones, and 81% of these were observed just once. The top ten hold approximately 4.6% of the sample.

The receptor was derived from an adult in good health. The specimen comprised peripheral blood, sampled on day 0 of AZD1222 vaccination. The chain is assembled from TRBV6-5 and TRBJ1-1; 5 matching bases give a weak D call of TRBD1. The CDR3 has the sequence CASSPDRLRNTEAFF. The DNA reads TGTGCCAGCAGCCCCGACAGACTCAGGAACACTGAAGCTTTCTTT.